One sample yielded the 9 T cell receptor beta chains listed below, sequenced in a study of cytomegalovirus exposure and HLA in healthy donors. The method was immunoSEQ multiplex PCR; TCRdb's version includes in-frame clones alone and lacks a portion of them. This sample yields 150,000 or so clones, of which 85% to 90% are seen a single time; around 2.1% belongs to the top ten. Sequenced input: PBMCs. These receptors came from a human donor in good health.

The gene calls are TRBV6-1 and TRBJ2-7; TRBD1 matches 8 bases. Losses at the gene ends were 10 bases for V and 0 bases for J; bases not matched to a gene: 8. From germline, CDR1 is MNHNS and CDR2 SASEGT. The CDR3 length is 14 residues. The CDR3 DNA is TGTGCCACAAGGTGGGACAGGCCCTCCTACGAGCAGTACTTC. It specifies CATRWDRPSYEQYF.

The chain has TRBV28 and TRBJ2-7; 14 bases map to TRBD2. This CDR3 contains 15 residues. Germline loops: CDR1 MDHEN, CDR2 SYDVKM. The J segment lost 7 bases and the V segment lost 5 bases, leaving 7 bases of the junction unmatched. The CDR3 region has the DNA TGTGCCAGCAGTCTGAGACTAGCGGGAGGGACGGAGCAGTACTTC. Translation gives CASSLRLAGGTEQYF.

The chain carries TRBV6-5 and TRBJ2-7; 8 nucleotides align to TRBD2. Germline CDR1 is MNHEY and CDR2 is SVGAGI. The junction had 7 bases not matched to a gene; V was cut back by 3 bases and J by 0 bases. This CDR3 is built from 16 residues. The CDR3: CASSYKSGSSSYEQYF. The CDR3 DNA follows: TGTGCCAGCAGTTATAAGAGCGGGAGCAGCTCCTACGAGCAGTACTTC.

The V and J genes are TRBV5-1 and TRBJ2-7; possibly TRBD2 for D (5 bases). The CDR3 sequence is 15 residues long. The germline V and J ends were trimmed by 0 bases and 2 bases, with 12 bases remaining between them. Germline V gene data show CDR1 as SGHRS and CDR2 as YFSETQ. DNA of the CDR3: TGCGCCAGCAGCTTGGACGGGAAATCTCCCTACGAGCAGTACTTC. Translation gives CASSLDGKSPYEQYF. Full variable domain (rest looked up from reference TRBV5-1 and TRBJ2-7): KAGVTQTPRYLIKTRGQQVTLSCSPISGHRSVSWYQQTPGQGLQFLFEYFSETQRNKGNFPGRFSGRQFSNSRSEMNVSTLELGDSALYLCASSLDGKSPYEQYFGPGTRLTVT.

This rearrangement joins TRBV27 to TRBJ1-5; maybe TRBD1 (5 bases). The CDR3 extends over 12 amino acids. The V gene's germline CDR1 is MNHEY and CDR2 SMNVEV (reference sequence). V lost 8 bases and J 9 bases, leaving 14 bases between the germline ends. CDR3 nucleotides: TGTGCCAGCTCCAGCGGGGCCGGGCCCCAGCATTTT. Protein: CASSSGAGPQHF.

The chain links TRBV5-4 to TRBJ1-1; D gene uncertain. Germline-derived CDR1 and CDR2 are SGHNT and YYREEE (reference sequence). The V end lost 2 bases, the J end lost 2 bases, and 13 bases lay between the germline ends. CDR3 size: 15 residues. The CDR3 DNA is TGTGCCAGCAGCTTTGGTCGACAAAGTAACACTGAAGCTTTCTTT. Residues: CASSFGRQSNTEAFF.

The chain joins TRBV28 to TRBJ2-1, with a weak D call TRBD1 (5 bases). This CDR3 is built from 14 residues. The germline CDR1 and CDR2 sequences are MDHEN and SYDVKM. With 2 bases removed from V and 6 bases from J, the gap between germline ends came to 11 bases. DNA of the CDR3: TGTGCCAGCAGTTTAAAACAGGCAAGCAATGAGCAGTTCTTC. Its protein is CASSLKQASNEQFF.

This clone appeared a single time. This chain uses TRBV25-1 with TRBJ2-3, with D unclear. The CDR3 length is 15 residues. CDR1 and CDR2 from the germline V gene are MGHDK and SYGVNS. V lost 8 bases, J lost 7 bases, and 22 bases lay in between. CDR3 sequence reads: CASVGSVRFQNTQYF. As DNA, the CDR3 is TGTGCCAGCGTCGGTTCCGTTCGGTTTCAAAATACGCAGTATTTT.

The chain has TRBV5-1 and TRBJ1-4; no clear D gene. Germline-derived CDR1 and CDR2 are SGHRS and YFSETQ. V was trimmed by 0 bases and J by 5 bases, leaving 8 bases between them. The CDR3 is 14 residues long. This CDR3 is CASSLGSTNEKLFF. The CDR3 DNA reads as TGCGCCAGCAGCTTGGGGAGTACAAATGAAAAACTGTTTTTT.